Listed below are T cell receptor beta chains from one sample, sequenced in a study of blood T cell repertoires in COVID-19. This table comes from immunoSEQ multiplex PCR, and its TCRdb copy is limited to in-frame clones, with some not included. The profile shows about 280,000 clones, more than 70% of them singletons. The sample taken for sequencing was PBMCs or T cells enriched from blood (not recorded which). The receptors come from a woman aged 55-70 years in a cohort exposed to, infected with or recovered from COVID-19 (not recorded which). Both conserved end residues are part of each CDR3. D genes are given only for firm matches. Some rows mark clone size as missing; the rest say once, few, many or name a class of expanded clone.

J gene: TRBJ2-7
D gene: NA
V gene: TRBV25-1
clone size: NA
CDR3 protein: CASSPTSYEQYF
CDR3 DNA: TGTGCCAGCAGCCCTACCTCCTACGAGCAGTACTTC

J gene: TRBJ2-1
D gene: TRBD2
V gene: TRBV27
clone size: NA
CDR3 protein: CASSAGTSGYNEQFF
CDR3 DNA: TGTGCCAGCAGTGCCGGGACTAGCGGATACAATGAGCAGTTCTTC

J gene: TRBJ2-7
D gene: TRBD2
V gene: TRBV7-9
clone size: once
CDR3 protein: CASSPGLAGSYEQYF
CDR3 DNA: TGTGCCAGCAGCCCGGGACTAGCGGGGTCATACGAGCAGTACTTC

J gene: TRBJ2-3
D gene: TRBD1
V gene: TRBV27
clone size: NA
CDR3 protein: CASSLRGRTRTDTQYF
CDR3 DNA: TGTGCCAGCAGTTTAAGGGGGCGGACTCGCACAGATACGCAGTATTTT

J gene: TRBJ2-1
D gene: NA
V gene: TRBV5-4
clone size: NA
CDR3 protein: CASSLGGPSSYNEQFF
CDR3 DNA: TGTGCCAGCAGCTTGGGGGGGCCCAGCTCCTACAATGAGCAGTTCTTC

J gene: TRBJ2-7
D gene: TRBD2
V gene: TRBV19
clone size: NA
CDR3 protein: CASRHLAGASYEQYF
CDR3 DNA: TGTGCCAGTAGGCATCTAGCGGGGGCTTCCTACGAGCAGTACTTC

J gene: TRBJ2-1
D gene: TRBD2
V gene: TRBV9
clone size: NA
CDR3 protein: CASSVGTSGSKGNEQFF
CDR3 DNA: TGTGCCAGCAGCGTAGGGACTAGCGGGAGTAAAGGCAATGAGCAGTTCTTC

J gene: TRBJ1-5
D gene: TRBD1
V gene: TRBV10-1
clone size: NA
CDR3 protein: CARRPGQGVNQPQHF
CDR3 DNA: TGCGCCAGAAGACCGGGACAGGGCGTTAATCAGCCCCAGCATTTT

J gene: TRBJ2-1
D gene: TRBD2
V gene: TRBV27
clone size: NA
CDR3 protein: CASTQIRTRAYNEQFF
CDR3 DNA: TGTGCCAGCACCCAAATACGGACTAGAGCCTACAATGAGCAGTTCTTC

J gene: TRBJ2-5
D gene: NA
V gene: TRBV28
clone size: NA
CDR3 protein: CASSYEGLGGRETQYF
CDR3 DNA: TGTGCCAGCAGCTATGAGGGGCTAGGGGGTAGAGAGACCCAGTACTTC

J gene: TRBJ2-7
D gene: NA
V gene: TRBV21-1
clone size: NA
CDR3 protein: CASSKPGLAVAYEQYF
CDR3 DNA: TGTGCCAGCAGCAAGCCGGGACTAGCAGTTGCCTACGAGCAGTACTTC

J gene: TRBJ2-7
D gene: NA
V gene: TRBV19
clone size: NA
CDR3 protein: CASSKAGATYEQYF
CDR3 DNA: TGTGCCAGTAGTAAGGCAGGGGCCACCTACGAGCAGTACTTC

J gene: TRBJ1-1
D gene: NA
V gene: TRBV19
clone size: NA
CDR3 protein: CASSTQGHSNTEAFF
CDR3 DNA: TGTGCCAGTAGTACCCAGGGACATTCGAACACTGAAGCTTTCTTT

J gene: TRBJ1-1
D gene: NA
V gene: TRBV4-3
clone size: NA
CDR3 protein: CASSQVRGTEAFF
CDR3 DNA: TGCGCCAGCAGCCAAGTAAGGGGAACTGAAGCTTTCTTT

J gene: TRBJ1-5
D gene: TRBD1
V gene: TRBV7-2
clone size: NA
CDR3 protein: CASSPGGLNQPQHF
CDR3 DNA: TGTGCCAGCAGCCCAGGGGGGCTCAATCAGCCCCAGCATTTT

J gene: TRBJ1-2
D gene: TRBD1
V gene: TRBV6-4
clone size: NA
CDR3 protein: CASSDSIGQAWVNYGYTF
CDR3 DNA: TGTGCCAGCAGTGACTCTATCGGACAGGCCTGGGTTAACTATGGCTACACCTTC

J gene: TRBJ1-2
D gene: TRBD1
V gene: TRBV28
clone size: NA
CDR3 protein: CASSGQGAKGYTF
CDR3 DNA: TGTGCCAGCAGTGGGCAGGGGGCGAAAGGCTACACCTTC

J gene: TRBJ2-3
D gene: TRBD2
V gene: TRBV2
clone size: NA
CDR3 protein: CASSATSGSLADTQYF
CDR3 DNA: TGTGCCAGCAGTGCGACTAGCGGGAGTTTGGCAGATACGCAGTATTTT

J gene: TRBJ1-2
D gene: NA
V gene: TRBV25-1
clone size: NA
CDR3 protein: CASSPYGYTF
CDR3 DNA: TGTGCCAGCAGCCCCTACGGCTACACCTTC

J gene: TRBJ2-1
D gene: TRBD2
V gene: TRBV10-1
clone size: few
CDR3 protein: CASSPGLAGVSEQFF
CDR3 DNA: TGCGCCAGCAGTCCCGGACTAGCGGGAGTTAGTGAGCAGTTCTTC

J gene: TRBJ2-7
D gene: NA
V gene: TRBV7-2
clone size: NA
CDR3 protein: CASSGSQNEQYF
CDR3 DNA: TGTGCCAGCAGCGGGAGTCAGAACGAGCAGTACTTC

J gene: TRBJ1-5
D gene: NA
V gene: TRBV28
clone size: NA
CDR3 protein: CAVQGLNQPQHF
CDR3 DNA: TGTGCCGTTCAGGGCCTGAATCAGCCCCAGCATTTT

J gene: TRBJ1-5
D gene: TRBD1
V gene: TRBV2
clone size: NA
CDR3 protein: CASSGGTGGKNQPQHF
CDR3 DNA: TGTGCCAGCAGTGGGGGGACAGGGGGAAAGAATCAGCCCCAGCATTTT

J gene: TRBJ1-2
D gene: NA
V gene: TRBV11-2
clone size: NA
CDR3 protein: CASSSLAGRDYGYTF
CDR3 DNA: TGTGCCAGCAGTAGCCTCGCGGGGCGCGACTATGGCTACACCTTC

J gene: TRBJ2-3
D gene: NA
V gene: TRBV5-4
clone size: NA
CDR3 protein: CASSFIREKGNTQYF
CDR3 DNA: TGTGCCAGCAGCTTTATCCGGGAGAAGGGAAATACGCAGTATTTT

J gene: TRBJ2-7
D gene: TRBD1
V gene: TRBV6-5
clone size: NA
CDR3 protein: CASNGQGYKDEQYF
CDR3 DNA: TGTGCCAGCAATGGACAGGGGTATAAGGACGAGCAGTACTTC

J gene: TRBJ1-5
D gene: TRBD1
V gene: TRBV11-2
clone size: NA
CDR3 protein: CASSPTGVQPQHF
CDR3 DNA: TGTGCCAGCAGTCCGACAGGGGTTCAGCCCCAGCATTTT

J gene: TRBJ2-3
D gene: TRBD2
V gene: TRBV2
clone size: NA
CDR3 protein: CASIAGATDTQYF
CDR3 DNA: TGTGCCAGCATAGCGGGAGCGACAGATACGCAGTATTTT

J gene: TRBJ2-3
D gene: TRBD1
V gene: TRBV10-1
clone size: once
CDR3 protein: CASRLGQISTDTQYF
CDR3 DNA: TGCGCCAGCAGGCTGGGACAGATTAGCACAGATACGCAGTATTTT

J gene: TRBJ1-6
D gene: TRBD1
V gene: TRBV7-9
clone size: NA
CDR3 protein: CASSLGRGNSPLHF
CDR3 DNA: TGTGCCAGCAGCTTAGGCAGGGGGAATTCACCCCTCCACTTT

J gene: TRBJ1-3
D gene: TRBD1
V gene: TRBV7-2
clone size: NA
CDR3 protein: CASSLRGQGSGNTIYF
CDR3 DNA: TGTGCCAGCAGCTTAAGGGGGCAGGGCTCGGGAAACACCATATATTTT

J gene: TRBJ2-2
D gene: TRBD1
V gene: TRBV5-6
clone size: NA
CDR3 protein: CASSSSTGFGLDTGELFF
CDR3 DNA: TGTGCCAGCAGCTCTTCGACAGGGTTCGGTTTGGACACCGGGGAGCTGTTTTTT

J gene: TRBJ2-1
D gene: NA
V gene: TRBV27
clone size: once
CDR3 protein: CASITRGGSPIYEQFF
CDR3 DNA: TGTGCCAGCATCACGAGGGGGGGGTCCCCAATATATGAGCAGTTCTTC

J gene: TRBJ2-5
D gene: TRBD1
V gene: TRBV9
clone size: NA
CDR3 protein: CASSPRGLETQYF
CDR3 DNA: TGTGCCAGCAGTCCAAGGGGGCTAGAGACCCAGTACTTC

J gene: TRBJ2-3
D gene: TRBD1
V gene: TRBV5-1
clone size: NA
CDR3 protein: CASSSTGTGNTDTQYF
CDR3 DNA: TGCGCCAGCAGCTCCACCGGGACAGGGAACACAGATACGCAGTATTTT

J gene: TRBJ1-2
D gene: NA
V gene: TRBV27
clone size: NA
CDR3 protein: CASRPGSLNYGYTF
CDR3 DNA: TGTGCCAGCAGACCGGGGTCACTTAACTATGGCTACACCTTC

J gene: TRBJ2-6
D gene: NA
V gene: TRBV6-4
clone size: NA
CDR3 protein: CASSDGHSGANVLTF
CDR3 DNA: TGTGCCAGCAGTGACGGACACTCTGGGGCCAACGTCCTGACTTTC

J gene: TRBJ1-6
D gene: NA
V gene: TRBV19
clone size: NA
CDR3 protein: CASSITEPSLDSPLHF
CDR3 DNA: TGTGCCAGTAGTATTACAGAGCCCAGTCTGGATTCACCCCTCCACTTT

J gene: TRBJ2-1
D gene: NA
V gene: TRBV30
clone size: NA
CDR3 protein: CAWSVPGSSYNEQFF
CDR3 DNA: TGTGCCTGGAGTGTACCGGGGAGCTCCTACAATGAGCAGTTCTTC

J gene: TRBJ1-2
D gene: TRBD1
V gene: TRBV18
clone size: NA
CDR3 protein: CASSLGQGPYWAF
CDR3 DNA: TGTGCCAGCTCCCTAGGACAGGGCCCCTACTGGGCCTTC

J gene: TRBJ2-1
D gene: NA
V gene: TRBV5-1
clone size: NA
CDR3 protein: CASSSWGADYNEQFF
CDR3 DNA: TGCGCCAGCAGCTCGTGGGGAGCAGATTACAATGAGCAGTTCTTC

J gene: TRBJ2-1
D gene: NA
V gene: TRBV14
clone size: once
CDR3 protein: CASSQVVLAKINEQFF
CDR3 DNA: TGTGCCAGCAGCCAAGTAGTCCTAGCGAAGATCAATGAGCAGTTCTTC

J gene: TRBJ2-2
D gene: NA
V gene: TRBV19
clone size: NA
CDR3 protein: CASNLAGELFF
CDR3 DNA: TGTGCCAGTAACTTAGCCGGGGAGCTGTTTTTT

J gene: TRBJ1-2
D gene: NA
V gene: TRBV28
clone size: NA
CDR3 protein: CASRFRGSTNYGYTF
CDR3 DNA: TGTGCCAGCAGGTTCCGGGGGTCAACTAACTATGGCTACACCTTC

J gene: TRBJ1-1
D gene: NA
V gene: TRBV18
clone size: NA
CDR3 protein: CASSPTQETEAFF
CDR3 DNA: TGTGCCAGCTCACCCACACAGGAAACTGAAGCTTTCTTT

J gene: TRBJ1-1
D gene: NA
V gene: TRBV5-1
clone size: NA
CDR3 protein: CASSLAVNTEAFF
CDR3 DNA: TGCGCCAGCAGCTTGGCGGTGAACACTGAAGCTTTCTTT

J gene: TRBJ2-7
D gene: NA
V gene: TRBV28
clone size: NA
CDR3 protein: CASSFSRGVRYEQYF
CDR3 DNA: TGTGCCAGCAGTTTCAGCAGGGGAGTCAGGTACGAGCAGTACTTC

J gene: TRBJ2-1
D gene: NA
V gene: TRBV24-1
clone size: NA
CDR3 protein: CATSDLLLGSLSYNEQFF
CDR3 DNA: TGTGCCACCAGTGATTTGCTCCTAGGCAGCCTCTCCTACAATGAGCAGTTCTTC

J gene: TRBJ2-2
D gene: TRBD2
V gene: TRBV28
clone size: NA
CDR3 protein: CASSSPGLAGAGELFF
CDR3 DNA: TGTGCCAGCAGTTCCCCGGGACTAGCGGGAGCCGGGGAGCTGTTTTTT

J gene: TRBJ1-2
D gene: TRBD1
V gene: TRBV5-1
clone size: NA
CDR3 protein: CASSLTTGGLGGYTF
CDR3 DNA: TGCGCCAGCAGCTTGACGACAGGGGGCCTGGGTGGCTACACCTTC

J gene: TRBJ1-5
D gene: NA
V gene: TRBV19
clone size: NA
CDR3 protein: CASSIRVDQPQHF
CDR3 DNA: TGTGCCAGTAGTATCCGGGTGGATCAGCCCCAGCATTTT

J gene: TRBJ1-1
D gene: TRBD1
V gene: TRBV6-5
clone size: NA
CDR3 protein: CASRSGTGPTEAFF
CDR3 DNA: TGTGCCAGCAGATCCGGGACAGGCCCCACTGAAGCTTTCTTT

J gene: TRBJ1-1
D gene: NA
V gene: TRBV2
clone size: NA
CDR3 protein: CASGLGREGTEAFF
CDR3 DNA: TGTGCCAGCGGCCTGGGCAGGGAAGGGACTGAAGCTTTCTTT

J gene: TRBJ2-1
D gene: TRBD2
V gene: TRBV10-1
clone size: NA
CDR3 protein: CASSESRSGSSNEQFF
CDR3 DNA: TGCGCCAGCAGTGAGTCTCGTAGCGGGAGCTCCAATGAGCAGTTCTTC